The source of this T cell receptor (beta chain) is a study of blood T cell repertoires in COVID-19. In the study overall: Acute and convalescent COVID-19 samples came from the United States, Italy and Spain.

Some clones are missing from TCRdb's copy, which holds only in-frame ones; the method was immunoSEQ multiplex PCR. The sample yields a few hundred thousand clones, around 83% seen once. Losses at the gene ends were 5 bases for V and 6 bases for J; bases not matched to a gene: 16. CDR1 and CDR2 from the germline V gene are MNHEY and SVGEGT. The CDR3 runs 17 residues. The V and J genes are TRBV6-2 or TRBV6-3 and TRBJ1-5; TRBD1 aligns across 7 bases. Sequencing was done on a sample of PBMCs or T cells enriched from blood (not recorded which). This receptor was obtained from a woman aged 50 to 65 who had recovered from COVID-19. Here the CDR3 DNA reads TGTGCCAGCAGTCCCCGATTAGGGACAGTATCCGTTCAGCCCCAGCATTTT. Its translation is CASSPRLGTVSVQPQHF.